A single sample gave rise to the 30 T cell receptor beta chains below, sequenced in a study of cytomegalovirus exposure and HLA in healthy donors. 60 Vbeta and 13 Jbeta primers were used in PCR. Only in-frame clones appear in the TCRdb table, and some are missing; sequencing was by immunoSEQ multiplex PCR. The sample shows 150,000 to 200,000 clones, around 79% of them seen only once. The sample comprised PBMCs. All receptors derive from a woman in her forties or fifties in good health and CMV-seropositive.

This clone has only one observation. V usage is TRBV19 and J usage is TRBJ1-1; 12 bases are shared with TRBD1. This CDR3 has 13 residues. The V segment lost 5 bases and the J segment 8 bases; nucleotides outside the gene matches: 3. The germline V gene encodes CDR1 LNHDA and CDR2 SQIVND (reference sequence). The CDR3 reads CASSSGTGGEAFF. The CDR3 DNA reads TGTGCCAGTAGTTCAGGGACAGGGGGCGAAGCTTTCTTT.

V and J are TRBV6-6 and TRBJ1-2, with a tentative D call TRBD1 (5 bases). The germline CDR1 and CDR2 sequences are MNHNY and SVGAGI (reference sequence). The CDR3 is 13 amino acids. The germline V and J ends were trimmed by 4 bases and 6 bases, with 12 bases remaining between them. The CDR3 region is CASSSPGENGYTF. The CDR3 region has the DNA TGTGCCAGCAGTTCCCCGGGGGAAAATGGCTACACCTTC.

This chain joins TRBV21-1 and TRBJ2-7; TRBD1 is the table's D call and was not checked against the DNA. TRBV21-1 is a documented pseudogene. The CDR3 length is 18 residues. The CDR3: CASSKPTTDKLHGPFYHF. The CDR3 nucleotides are TGTGCCAGCAGCAAACCCACGACAGACAAACTTCATGGGCCCTTCTACCACTTC.

This chain uses TRBV7-2 with TRBJ1-4; D uncertain. This CDR3 is 13 amino acids long. Trimming removed 3 bases at V and 8 bases at J, with 10 bases between. Germline CDR1 SGHTA, CDR2 FQGNSA. Here the CDR3 reads CASSLTGNEKLFF. CDR3 nucleotide sequence: TGTGCCAGCAGCTTGACGGGAAACGAAAAACTGTTTTTT.

This clone was found once. The rearrangement joins TRBV2 to TRBJ1-2; D call uncertain. Trimming pared 0 bases from V and 7 bases from J, leaving 6 bases between. Germline V gene data show CDR1 as SNHLY and CDR2 as FYNNEI. The CDR3 is 12 residues long. The CDR3 nucleotides read TGTGCCAGCAGTGAAGCGCTCGGTGGCTACACCTTC. Protein sequence: CASSEALGGYTF. Complete variable domain (other parts from reference TRBV2 and TRBJ1-2): EPEVTQTPSHQVTQMGQEVILRCVPISNHLYFYWYRQILGQKVEFLVSFYNNEISEKSEIFDDQFSVERPDGSNFTLKIRSTKLEDSAMYFCASSEALGGYTFGSGTRLTVV.

This clone was seen once. The chain is built from TRBV13 and TRBJ2-1, with D uncertain. V was cut by 0 bases and J by 6 bases, with 6 bases left in between. Germline V lookup: CDR1 PRHDT, CDR2 FYEKMQ (reference sequence). This CDR3 comprises 13 residues. CDR3 residues: CASSLGRLNEQFF. The CDR3 DNA sequence: TGTGCCAGCAGCTTAGGGCGGCTCAATGAGCAGTTCTTC.

The chain couples TRBV5-6 to TRBJ2-1, with D possibly matching TRBD2 (7 bases). The germline CDR1 and CDR2 sequences are SGHDT and YYEEEE. V was trimmed by 0 bases and J by 5 bases, leaving 15 bases between them. The CDR3 is 16 residues long. The CDR3 region has the DNA TGTGCCAGCAGCTTGGGCGGGGGACAAAGGAACAATGAGCAGTTCTTC. Amino acids: CASSLGGGQRNNEQFF. The whole variable domain, remainder taken from reference TRBV5-6 and TRBJ2-1, is DAGVTQSPTHLIKTRGQQVTLRCSPKSGHDTVSWYQQALGQGPQFIFQYYEEEERQRGNFPDRFSGHQFPNYSSELNVNALLLGDSALYLCASSLGGGQRNNEQFFGPGTRLTVL.

The V and J genes are TRBV13 and TRBJ2-7; 9 bases agree with TRBD2. This CDR3 has 15 residues. CDR1 and CDR2 (germline): PRHDT, FYEKMQ (reference sequence). J was trimmed by 4 bases and V by 5 bases; bases with no gene match: 9. CDR3 residues: CASSTGSGGRYEQYF. CDR3 nucleotides: TGTGCCAGCAGCACAGGCAGCGGGGGGCGGTACGAGCAGTACTTC.

The J gene is TRBJ2-7, the V gene TRBV28; TRBD2 agrees at 13 bases. The germline CDR1 and CDR2 sequences are MDHEN and SYDVKM. The CDR3 extends over 17 amino acids. J gave up 2 bases and V 3 bases, and 7 bases lay outside the gene matches. CDR3 nucleotide sequence: TGTGCCAGCAGTTTGTCGCCCGGACTAGCGGGGGCCTACGAGCAGTACTTC. Its protein product is CASSLSPGLAGAYEQYF.

This sequence joins TRBV2 and TRBJ2-5; maybe TRBD1 (5 bases). The DNA end is a closer match to TRBJ2-7, so the J assignment may be wrong. CDR3 length equals 12 residues. Per germline, CDR1 SNHLY and CDR2 FYNNEI. The CDR3: CASGQNSYEQYF. In DNA, the CDR3 is TGTGCCAGCGGACAAAACTCCTACGAGCAGTACTTC.

V and J are TRBV5-8 and TRBJ2-5; possible D gene TRBD2, 5 bases. The length of the CDR3 is 18 residues. V was shortened by 2 bases and J by 0 bases, with 20 bases between the two germline ends. Germline assignment: CDR1 SGHTS and CDR2 YDEGEE. Here the CDR3 DNA reads TGTGCCAGCAGCTTCGAGGTCGCGGGCGTAACGTACCAAGAGACCCAGTACTTC. It is translated as CASSFEVAGVTYQETQYF.

The chain has TRBV5-4 and TRBJ2-5, with D tentatively TRBD2 (5 bases). The germline V and J ends were trimmed by 0 bases and 5 bases, with 17 bases remaining between them. CDR1 SGHNT and CDR2 YYREEE come from the germline V gene (reference sequence). The CDR3 is 16 amino acids. The CDR3 coding sequence is TGTGCCAGCAGCTTGGGGGAGACACTTACTCTGGAGACCCAGTACTTC. Residues: CASSLGETLTLETQYF.

V gene TRBV7-6 combines with J gene TRBJ1-1; TRBD1 matches 8 bases. V lost 3 bases to trimming and J lost 3 bases; unmatched junction nucleotides: 6. The germline V gene has CDR1 SGHVS and CDR2 FNYEAQ. The length of the CDR3 is 15 residues. The DNA for the CDR3 is TGTGCCAGCAGCTTGGGACAGGTGGGATACACTGAAGCTTTCTTT. Residues: CASSLGQVGYTEAFF.

The CDR3 reads CASSPGGPGGHGTQYF. The CDR3 bases are TGCGCCAGCAGCCCAGGGGGGCCTGGGGGGCACGGGACCCAGTACTTC. This sequence joins TRBV5-1 and TRBJ2-5; D may be TRBD1 (7 bases). The CDR3 totals 16 residues. V shed 4 bases and J shed 7 bases, with 23 bases lying between them. The germline gives CDR1 SGHRS, CDR2 YFSETQ.

This chain uses TRBV4-3 with TRBJ1-2; 10 bases fit TRBD1. With V trimmed by 1 base and J by 4 bases, 3 bases remained unmatched. CDR1 and CDR2 (germline): LGHNA, YSLEER. The CDR3 has 15 residues. The CDR3 reads CASSQAGTGVYGYTF. Here the CDR3 DNA reads TGCGCCAGCAGCCAAGCCGGGACAGGGGTCTATGGCTACACCTTC.

This clone was recorded a few times. The J gene is TRBJ2-1, the V gene TRBV28, with a possible D match to TRBD1 (8 bases). The V end lost 2 bases, the J end lost 12 bases, and 17 bases lay between the germline ends. This CDR3 has 14 residues. CDR1 and CDR2 (germline): MDHEN, SYDVKM. This CDR3 is CASSLGYRGRGQFF. The CDR3, as DNA: TGTGCCAGCAGTTTAGGATACAGGGGGAGGGGGCAGTTCTTC.

This clone was seen a few times. This rearrangement joins TRBV7-2 to TRBJ1-2; TRBD1 matches at 7 bases. There are 13 residues in the CDR3. Germline V gene lookup returns CDR1 SGHTA and CDR2 FQGNSA. Trimming took 4 bases from V and 7 from J; bases not matched to a gene: 6. In nucleotides, the CDR3 is TGTGCCAGCAGCTGGCGACAGGGTGGTGGCTACACCTTC. It encodes CASSWRQGGGYTF.

The chain links TRBV4-2 to TRBJ2-5, with 7 bases that match TRBD2. The CDR3 consists of 18 residues. Germline V gives CDR1 LGHNA, CDR2 YNFKEQ. The ends lost 2 bases at V and 0 bases at J; junction bases unmatched: 12. CDR3 amino acids: CASSQYPPGGRDQETQYF. The CDR3 region has the DNA TGTGCCAGCAGCCAATACCCCCCTGGCGGGAGAGACCAAGAGACCCAGTACTTC.

The chain combines TRBV30 with TRBJ1-1; TRBD1 is a possible D gene (6 bases). CDR3 length: 13 amino acids. Trimming cost V 6 bases and J 5 bases, with 16 bases left between them. Germline V gene sequence: CDR1 GTSNPN, CDR2 SVGIG (reference sequence). The CDR3 here is CACHRDAGTEAFF. CDR3 sequence (DNA): TGTGCCTGTCACAGGGATGCTGGGACTGAAGCTTTCTTT. Full variable domain (remainder filled in from reference TRBV30 and TRBJ1-1): SQTIHQWPATLVQPVGSPLSLECTVEGTSNPNLYWYRQAAGRGLQLLFYSVGIGQISSEVPQNLSASRPQDRQFILSSKKLLLSDSGFYLCACHRDAGTEAFFGQGTRLTVV.

The chain links TRBV7-6 to TRBJ2-5; 9 bases fit TRBD1. With 7 bases clipped from V and 5 bases from J, the junction kept 17 bases outside the gene matches. The CDR3 runs to 17 residues. Germline V gene lookup returns CDR1 SGHVS and CDR2 FNYEAQ. The CDR3: CASTYPWGGQGRETQYF. CDR3 nucleotides: TGTGCCAGCACTTATCCCTGGGGGGGACAGGGAAGGGAGACCCAGTACTTC.

With regard to this clone: Other nucleotide sequences in the sample specify the same CDR3. The J gene is TRBJ1-2, the V gene TRBV5-4; no clear D gene. The CDR3 is 14 amino acids. The V end lost 0 bases, the J end lost 0 bases, and 6 bases lay between the germline ends. Per germline, CDR1 SGHNT and CDR2 YYREEE (reference sequence). The CDR3 nucleotides read TGTGCCAGCAGCTTGGGGCAGGCTAACTATGGCTACACCTTC. Protein sequence: CASSLGQANYGYTF.

V usage is TRBV7-2 and J usage is TRBJ2-5; 9 bases agree with TRBD2. The junction had 14 bases not matched to a gene; V was cut back by 2 bases and J by 4 bases. CDR1 is SGHTA and CDR2 is FQGNSA in the germline V gene. The CDR3 runs 18 residues. CDR3 nucleotides: TGTGCCAGCAGCTTACTAGCGGGGTCCAGGGCGGCCTTAGAGACCCAGTACTTC. Its protein product is CASSLLAGSRAALETQYF.

The chain combines TRBV4-1 with TRBJ1-5, with D tentatively TRBD1 (5 bases). In germline, CDR1 is MGHRA, CDR2 YSYEKL. Trimming cost V 0 bases and J 2 bases, with 11 bases left between them. The CDR3 is made up of 16 amino acids. CDR3 nucleotides: TGCGCCAGCAGCCAAGATTTCGCGGGGGGCAATCAGCCCCAGCATTTT. Its translation: CASSQDFAGGNQPQHF.

The chain has TRBV7-8 and TRBJ2-5; 8 bases are a match to TRBD2. Per germline, CDR1 SGHVS and CDR2 FQNEAQ. The V and J ends lost 0 bases and 5 bases, in that order; junction bases with no gene match: 5. This CDR3 is built from 15 residues. CDR3 in amino acids: CASSLAGGGPETQYF. CDR3 nucleotide sequence: TGTGCCAGCAGCTTAGCGGGCGGGGGGCCGGAGACCCAGTACTTC.

This clone has a handful of counts. The chain joins TRBV7-6 to TRBJ1-1, with D hard to call. The V end was cut by 5 bases, the J end by 1 base, with 8 bases between. The CDR3 has 13 residues. In germline, CDR1 is SGHVS, CDR2 FNYEAQ. In DNA, the CDR3 is TGTGCCAGCAGCGCAGCGACGAACACTGAAGCTTTCTTT. It encodes CASSAATNTEAFF.

The chain recombines TRBV18 with TRBJ1-2; TRBD1 might be the D (6 bases). V was pared by 0 bases and J by 7 bases, with 12 bases between. Germline CDR1 and CDR2: KGHSH and LQKENI. The CDR3 has 14 residues. The chain's CDR3 is CASSPPTGLTGYTF. Here the CDR3 DNA reads TGTGCCAGCTCACCACCGACAGGCCTGACTGGCTACACCTTC.

V and J are TRBV7-8 and TRBJ2-7; 10 bases align to TRBD2. CDR3 length: 16 residues. From germline, CDR1 is SGHVS and CDR2 FQNEAQ. V dropped 5 bases and J dropped 4; count of bases not matched to a gene: 11. CDR3 nucleotides: TGTGCCAGCAGCCCTGCCTCCGGGACTAGCGCGTACGAGCAGTACTTC. It codes for CASSPASGTSAYEQYF.

The rearrangement links TRBV2 to TRBJ1-4; TRBD1 might be the D (5 bases). Germline CDR1 reads SNHLY; CDR2 reads FYNNEI. V lost 7 bases to trimming and J lost 8 bases, with 14 bases between them. The length of the CDR3 is 13 residues. The CDR3 DNA reads TGTGCCAGCACCCTTTTGGGGCGAGAAAAACTGTTTTTT. Amino acids: CASTLLGREKLFF. The full variable domain, in which reference TRBV2 and TRBJ1-4 provide the parts outside the CDR3, is EPEVTQTPSHQVTQMGQEVILRCVPISNHLYFYWYRQILGQKVEFLVSFYNNEISEKSEIFDDQFSVERPDGSNFTLKIRSTKLEDSAMYFCASTLLGREKLFFGSGTQLSVL.

This chain connects TRBV6-5 to TRBJ1-1, with TRBD1 identical over 7 bases. Looked up from germline, CDR1 is MNHEY and CDR2 is SVGAGI. Trimming took 11 bases from V and 0 from J; bases not matched to a gene: 9. The CDR3 sequence is 14 residues long. The CDR3 protein is CASSRDRVNTEAFF. The CDR3 bases are TGTGCCTCTTCCCGCGACAGGGTGAACACTGAAGCTTTCTTT.

Here the CDR3 reads CASSYGQANYGYTF. In DNA form, the CDR3 reads TGTGCCAGCAGTTACGGTCAGGCTAACTATGGCTACACCTTC. The chain combines TRBV6-5 with TRBJ1-2; D not certain. The V end was cut by 2 bases, the J end by 0 bases, with 7 bases between. Germline V CDR1 and CDR2: MNHEY, SVGAGI. This CDR3 region has 14 residues.